The 22 T cell receptor beta chains in this list originate from one sample, sequenced in a study of blood T cells in healthy people across ages. A second PCR of 7 to 11 cycles used a sample-barcoded 5' primer and a J-beta primer mix. TCRdb recomputed calls from the 5' RACE reads with MiXCR, one row per CDR3 protein. This table has 650,000 to 1,000,000 distinct CDR3 sequences, about 36% appearing once. The sequenced sample consisted of blood. The receptors stem from a man younger than 35 in good health.

This clonotype has more than one count but fewer than ten. At one end, the junction sequence differs from germline, possibly due to a read error. This chain uses TRBV30 with TRBJ2-7, with D maybe TRBD2 (5 bases). This CDR3 contains 11 residues. The germline V gene has CDR1 GTSNPN and CDR2 SVGIG (reference sequence). This CDR3 is CAGSVSYEQYF. In nucleotides, the CDR3 is TGTGCCGGGAGTGTTTCTTACGAGCAGTACTTC. Complete variable domain (other parts from reference TRBV30 and TRBJ2-7): SQTIHQWPATLVQPVGSPLSLECTVEGTSNPNLYWYRQAAGRGLQLLFYSVGIGQISSEVPQNLSASRPQDRQFILSSKKLLLSDSGFYLCAGSVSYEQYFGPGTRLTVT.

This clonotype was observed a handful of times. This chain links TRBV7-2 with TRBJ2-1; D not certain. The J call may be mistaken, given a closer DNA end match to TRBJ2-7. Germline lookup yields CDR1 SGHTA and CDR2 FQGNSA. CDR3 length: 16 amino acids. As DNA, the CDR3 is TGTGCCAGCAGCTTAGATCTTCCCAAATCCTACAATGAGCAGTACTTC. Protein: CASSLDLPKSYNEQYF.

This chain links TRBV6-1 with TRBJ1-1, with D hard to call. Trimming left V 2 bases short and J 11 bases short, with 18 bases between. This CDR3 is 14 amino acids long. The germline V gene encodes CDR1 MNHNS and CDR2 SASEGT. The CDR3 protein is CASSETRVGVGAFF. In nucleotides, the CDR3 is TGTGCCAGCAGTGAAACGCGGGTCGGGGTTGGGGCTTTCTTT.

This clonotype was observed a handful of times. The V and J genes are TRBV20-1 and TRBJ2-1, with 12 bases aligning to TRBD2. The CDR3 is made up of 15 amino acids. Germline trimming cut 3 bases from V and 4 bases from J; bases unmatched to any gene: 4. Looked up from germline, CDR1 is DFQATT and CDR2 is SNEGSKA (reference sequence). CDR3 loop: CSASRTSGAYNEQFF. The DNA for the CDR3 is TGCAGTGCTAGCCGGACTAGCGGGGCGTACAATGAGCAGTTCTTC.

V usage is TRBV7-8 and J usage is TRBJ1-5; D not certain. The germline CDR1 and CDR2 sequences are SGHVS and FQNEAQ. The V gene lost 5 bases and the J gene lost 2 bases, with 13 bases spanning the gap. CDR3 size: 15 residues. The DNA of the CDR3 is TGTGCCAGCAGCCCAGAGATTGGGGGCAATCAGCCCCAGCATTTT. Protein product: CASSPEIGGNQPQHF.

This chain uses TRBV2 with TRBJ1-1, with 8 bases aligning to TRBD1. Germline CDR1 SNHLY, CDR2 FYNNEI. The CDR3 is 14 residues long. With 6 bases clipped from V and 7 bases from J, the junction kept 10 bases outside the gene matches. CDR3 in DNA: TGTGCCAGCAGGGGTTGGCAGGGGGCTGTTGAAGCTTTCTTT. It codes for CASRGWQGAVEAFF.

The chain has TRBV9 and TRBJ1-1; TRBD1 matches 7 bases. CDR3 length equals 15 residues. Germline trimming cut 3 bases from V and 0 bases from J; bases unmatched to any gene: 5. The germline gives CDR1 SGDLS, CDR2 YYNGEE. The DNA of the CDR3 is TGTGCCAGCAGCGCGCCGGGACAGTTGAACACTGAAGCTTTCTTT. Encoded protein: CASSAPGQLNTEAFF.

A note on this clonotype: At one of its ends the junction is not consistent with the germline gene, which may arise from a read error. The chain employs TRBV5-6 and TRBJ1-1, with 7 nucleotides matching TRBD1. Germline CDR1 SGHDT, CDR2 YYEEEE. The CDR3 is 15 residues long. This CDR3 reads CACSLTGRTNTEAFF. CDR3 bases: TGTGCCTGCAGCTTGACAGGGAGAACGAACACTGAAGCTTTCTTT.

This clonotype was observed a few times. This chain's CDR3 is CSPRRGANEQFF. Here the CDR3 DNA reads TGCAGCCCTAGAAGGGGGGCCAATGAGCAGTTCTTC. This chain joins TRBV20-1 and TRBJ2-1, with D perhaps given as TRBD1 or TRBD2 (6 bases each). CDR3 length: 12 amino acids. The germline gives CDR1 DFQATT, CDR2 SNEGSKA (reference sequence).

This clonotype has a handful of counts. The CDR3 bases are TGTGCCAGCAGACCTTTTATACTGCGGGGACCTAGCACAGATACGCAGTATTTT. Encoded protein: CASRPFILRGPSTDTQYF. The chain carries TRBV7-2 and TRBJ2-3, with a tentative D call TRBD2 (6 bases). Trimming pared 6 bases from V and 0 bases from J, leaving 22 bases between. Germline V CDR1 and CDR2: SGHTA, FQGNSA. This CDR3 has 18 residues.

This chain links TRBV7-2 with TRBJ1-5; D is possibly TRBD1 (5 bases). The CDR3 loop spans 19 amino acids. CDR1 and CDR2 (germline): SGHTA, FQGNSA. Trimming left V 5 bases short and J 0 bases short, with 23 bases between. CDR3 DNA sequence: TGTGCCAGCAGCCCCGTCGCTCAGGGCTATATATATAGCAATCAGCCCCAGCATTTT. It yields the protein CASSPVAQGYIYSNQPQHF.

This clonotype showed up just once. The chain links TRBV28 to TRBJ1-2; D is unclear. The V gene's germline CDR1 is MDHEN and CDR2 SYDVKM. The CDR3 length is 14 residues. The V end lost 6 bases, the J end lost 0 bases, and 11 bases lay between the germline ends. The CDR3: CASSHAGTNYGYTF. Here the CDR3 DNA reads TGTGCCAGCAGCCATGCGGGGACTAACTATGGCTACACCTTC.

This sequence joins TRBV12-3 or TRBV12-4 and TRBJ2-3; 12 positions agree with TRBD2. The CDR3 sequence is 19 residues long. V dropped 3 bases and J dropped 0; count of bases not matched to a gene: 10. The CDR3 sequence: CASSLASGGGLLSTDTQYF. The CDR3 bases are TGTGCCAGCAGTTTGGCTAGCGGGGGGGGTCTTTTAAGCACAGATACGCAGTATTTT.

This clonotype was counted a single time. This clone may be a read error of a much larger clone one base away. The chain has TRBV7-9 and TRBJ2-1; D remains unclear. This CDR3 has 11 residues. CDR1 and CDR2 from the germline V gene are SEHNR and FQNEAQ (reference sequence). The V end lost 5 bases, the J end lost 9 bases, and 8 bases lay between the germline ends. The CDR3 sequence: CASSVDGEQFF. The CDR3 DNA follows: TGTGCCAGCAGCGTCGACGGTGAGCAGTTCTTC.

This clonotype was seen at least ten times. The chain uses TRBV7-2 and TRBJ1-1; tentatively, D is TRBD1 (5 bases). The CDR3 spans 12 residues. In germline, CDR1 is SGHTA, CDR2 FQGNSA. Between the trimmed V and J ends, which lost 1 base and 7 bases, there was a span of 7 bases. The CDR3 region is CASSLDRNEAFF. The DNA of the CDR3 is TGTGCCAGCAGCTTAGACAGGAATGAAGCTTTCTTT.

In this sample, this clonotype turned up a few times. The rearrangement links TRBV5-1 to TRBJ2-3, with TRBD2 identical over 7 bases. This CDR3 comprises 16 residues. CDR1 and CDR2 (germline): SGHRS, YFSETQ. J gave up 4 bases and V 0 bases, and 8 bases lay outside the gene matches. The CDR3 coding sequence is TGCGCCAGCAGCTTGGATGGTGGGGGGGTATCAGATACGCAGTATTTT. This codes for CASSLDGGGVSDTQYF.

This clonotype was found many times. The chain carries TRBV12-3 or TRBV12-4 and TRBJ2-7, with D hard to call. The CDR3 has 14 amino acids. V was trimmed by 3 bases and J by 3 bases, leaving 12 bases between them. The CDR3 loop reads CASSFGLGYYEQYF. Written as DNA, the CDR3 is TGTGCCAGCAGTTTCGGTTTGGGGTACTACGAGCAGTACTTC.

The chain recombines TRBV20-1 with TRBJ1-1, with TRBD1 identical over 9 bases. The CDR3 extends over 15 amino acids. CDR1 DFQATT and CDR2 SNEGSKA come from the germline V gene (reference sequence). J was trimmed by 5 bases and V by 6 bases; bases with no gene match: 13. The CDR3 protein is CSARTGVKVGTEAFF. CDR3 bases: TGCAGTGCGAGGACAGGGGTTAAGGTCGGAACTGAAGCTTTCTTT.

The V call is TRBV12-3 or TRBV12-4, the J call TRBJ1-2; weak D call: TRBD1 (5 bases). The CDR3 has 13 residues. The ends were cut back, 7 bases at V and 3 bases at J, with 12 bases in the middle. The CDR3 DNA reads as TGTGCCAGCATTGCACAGGCTGACTATGGCTACACCTTC. This sequence encodes CASIAQADYGYTF.

The V call is TRBV12-1, the J call TRBJ1-6. TRBV12-1 represents a pseudogene. The CDR3 runs to 13 residues. CDR3 DNA: TGTGCCAGCAGCTATGTAGCCTACTCGCCCCTCCACTTT. It is translated as CASSYVAYSPLHF.

The chain has TRBV28 and TRBJ2-3; 10 bases fit TRBD1. The CDR3 totals 24 residues. J gave up 4 bases and V 5 bases, and 33 bases lay outside the gene matches. Germline assignment: CDR1 MDHEN and CDR2 SYDVKM. CDR3 in amino acids: CASSIPGDLVTLWGQGKVADTQYF. Here the CDR3 DNA reads TGTGCCAGCAGTATCCCCGGGGATCTTGTAACATTGTGGGGACAGGGGAAGGTGGCAGATACGCAGTATTTT.

The rearrangement uses TRBV7-8 and TRBJ2-7; D unclear. Germline-derived CDR1 and CDR2 are SGHVS and FQNEAQ. This CDR3 is built from 13 residues. The V gene lost 1 base and the J gene lost 3 bases, with 7 bases spanning the gap. The CDR3 here is CASSLETDYEQYF. The CDR3 region has the DNA TGTGCCAGCAGCTTAGAAACAGACTACGAGCAGTACTTC.